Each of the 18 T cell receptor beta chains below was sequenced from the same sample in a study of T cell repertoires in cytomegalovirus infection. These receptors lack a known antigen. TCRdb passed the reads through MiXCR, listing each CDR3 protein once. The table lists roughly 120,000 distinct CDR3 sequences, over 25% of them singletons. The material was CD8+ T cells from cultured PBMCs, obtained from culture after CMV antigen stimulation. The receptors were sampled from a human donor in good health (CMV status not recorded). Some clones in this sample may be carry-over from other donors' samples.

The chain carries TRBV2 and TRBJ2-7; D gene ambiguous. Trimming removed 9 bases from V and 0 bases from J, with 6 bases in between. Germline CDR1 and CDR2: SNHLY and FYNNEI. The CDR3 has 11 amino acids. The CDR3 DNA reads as TGTGCCAGTTCGGCCTCCTACGAGCAGTACTTC. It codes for CASSASYEQYF.

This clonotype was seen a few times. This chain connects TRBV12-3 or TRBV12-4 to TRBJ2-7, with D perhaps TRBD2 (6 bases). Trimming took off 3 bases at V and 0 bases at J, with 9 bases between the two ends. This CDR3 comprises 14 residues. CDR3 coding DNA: TGTGCCAGCAGTTTCGGGGGTCCCTCCTACGAGCAGTACTTC. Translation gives CASSFGGPSYEQYF.

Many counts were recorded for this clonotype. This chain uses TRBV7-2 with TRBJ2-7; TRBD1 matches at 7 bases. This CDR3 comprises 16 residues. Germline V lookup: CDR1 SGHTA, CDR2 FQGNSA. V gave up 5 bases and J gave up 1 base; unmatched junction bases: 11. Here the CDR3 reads CASSPPTGLRSYEQYF. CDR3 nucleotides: TGTGCCAGCAGCCCCCCGACAGGGTTAAGGTCCTACGAGCAGTACTTC.

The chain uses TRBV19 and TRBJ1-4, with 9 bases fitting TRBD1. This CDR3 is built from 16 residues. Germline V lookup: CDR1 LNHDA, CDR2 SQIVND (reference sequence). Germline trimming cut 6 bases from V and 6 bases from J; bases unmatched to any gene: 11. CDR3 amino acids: CASSMSGGTGHEKLFF. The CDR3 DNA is TGTGCCAGTAGCATGTCGGGCGGGACAGGGCATGAAAAACTGTTTTTT.

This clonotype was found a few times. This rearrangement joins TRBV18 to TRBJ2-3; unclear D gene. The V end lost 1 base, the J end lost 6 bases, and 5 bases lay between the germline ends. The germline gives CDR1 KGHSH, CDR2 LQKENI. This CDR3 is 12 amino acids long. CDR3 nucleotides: TGTGCCAGCTCACCACTACTCGATACGCAGTATTTT. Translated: CASSPLLDTQYF.

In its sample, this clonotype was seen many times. CDR3 region: CASSLEVPPHEQFF. The CDR3 nucleotides are TGTGCCAGCAGCTTAGAGGTTCCCCCTCACGAGCAGTTCTTC. The genes are TRBV7-8 and TRBJ2-1; D is ambiguous. The ends were cut back, 1 base at V and 10 bases at J, with 14 bases in the middle. CDR3 length: 14 amino acids. The germline gives CDR1 SGHVS, CDR2 FQNEAQ.

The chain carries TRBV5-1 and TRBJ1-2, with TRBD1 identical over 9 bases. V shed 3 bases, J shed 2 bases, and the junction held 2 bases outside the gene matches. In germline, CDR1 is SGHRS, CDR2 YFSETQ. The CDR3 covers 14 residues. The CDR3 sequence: CASSWDRENYGYTF. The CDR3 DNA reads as TGCGCCAGCAGCTGGGACAGGGAGAACTATGGCTACACCTTC.

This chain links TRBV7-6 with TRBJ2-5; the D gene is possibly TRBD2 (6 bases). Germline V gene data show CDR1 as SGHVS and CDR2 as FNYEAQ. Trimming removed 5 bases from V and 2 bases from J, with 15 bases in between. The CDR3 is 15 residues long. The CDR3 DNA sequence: TGTGCCAGCAGCCCAGGGAGCAGCGGGCAAGAGACCCAGTACTTC. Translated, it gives CASSPGSSGQETQYF.

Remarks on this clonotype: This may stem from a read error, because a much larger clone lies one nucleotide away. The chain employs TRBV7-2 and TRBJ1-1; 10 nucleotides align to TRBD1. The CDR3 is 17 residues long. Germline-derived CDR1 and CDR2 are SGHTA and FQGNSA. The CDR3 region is CSSSKGQGPSLNTEAFF. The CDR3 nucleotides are TGTTCCAGCAGCAAGGGACAGGGGCCCAGTCTGAACACTGAAGCTTTCTTT.

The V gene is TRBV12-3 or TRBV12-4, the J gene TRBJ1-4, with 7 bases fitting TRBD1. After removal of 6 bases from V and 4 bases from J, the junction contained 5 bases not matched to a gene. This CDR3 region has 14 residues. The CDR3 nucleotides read TGTGCCAGCAGCGACCAGGGGGGTAATGAAAAACTGTTTTTT. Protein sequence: CASSDQGGNEKLFF.

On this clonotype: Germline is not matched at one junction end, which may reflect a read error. This CDR3 reads CASNRQSLDF. CDR3 sequence (DNA): TGTGCCAGCAACCGACAAAGTTTGGACTTC. This chain links TRBV6-8 with TRBJ2-4; no clear D. CDR1 MNHGY and CDR2 SAAAGT come from the germline V gene. The CDR3 consists of 10 residues.

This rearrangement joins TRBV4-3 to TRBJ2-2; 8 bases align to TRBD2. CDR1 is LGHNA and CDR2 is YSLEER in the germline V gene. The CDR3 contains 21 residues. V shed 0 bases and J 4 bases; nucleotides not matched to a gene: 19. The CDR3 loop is CASSQDFMAGGRPGFTGELFF. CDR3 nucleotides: TGCGCCAGCAGCCAAGATTTCATGGCGGGGGGACGCCCCGGATTCACCGGGGAGCTGTTTTTT.

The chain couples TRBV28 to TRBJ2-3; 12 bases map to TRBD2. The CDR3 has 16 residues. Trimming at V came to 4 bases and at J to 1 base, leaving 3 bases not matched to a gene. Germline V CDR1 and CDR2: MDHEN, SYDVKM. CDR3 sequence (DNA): TGTGCCAGCAGTTCCGGACTAGCGGGGCGCACAGATACGCAGTATTTT. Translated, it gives CASSSGLAGRTDTQYF.

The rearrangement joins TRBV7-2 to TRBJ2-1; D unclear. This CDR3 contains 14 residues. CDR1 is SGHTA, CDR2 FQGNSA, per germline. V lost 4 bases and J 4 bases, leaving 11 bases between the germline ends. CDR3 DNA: TGTGCCAGCAGCTCGAAACCAACGTACAATGAGCAGTTCTTC. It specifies CASSSKPTYNEQFF. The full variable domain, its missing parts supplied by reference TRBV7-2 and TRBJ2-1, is GAGVSQSPSNKVTEKGKDVELRCDPISGHTALYWYRQSLGQGLEFLIYFQGNSAPDKSGLPSDRFSAERTGGSVSTLTIQRTQQEDSAVYLCASSSKPTYNEQFFGPGTRLTVL.

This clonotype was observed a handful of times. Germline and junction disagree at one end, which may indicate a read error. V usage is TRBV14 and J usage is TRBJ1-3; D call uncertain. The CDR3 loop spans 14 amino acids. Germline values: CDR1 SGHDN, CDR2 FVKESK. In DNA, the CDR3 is TGTGCCAGCAGCATATCCGGCTCTGGGAACACCATATATTTT. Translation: CASSISGSGNTIYF.

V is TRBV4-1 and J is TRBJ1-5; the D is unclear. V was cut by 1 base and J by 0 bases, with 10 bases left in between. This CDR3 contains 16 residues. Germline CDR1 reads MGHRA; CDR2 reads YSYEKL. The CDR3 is CASSQGGAYSNQPQHF. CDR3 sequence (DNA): TGCGCCAGCAGCCAAGGGGGTGCATATAGCAATCAGCCCCAGCATTTT.

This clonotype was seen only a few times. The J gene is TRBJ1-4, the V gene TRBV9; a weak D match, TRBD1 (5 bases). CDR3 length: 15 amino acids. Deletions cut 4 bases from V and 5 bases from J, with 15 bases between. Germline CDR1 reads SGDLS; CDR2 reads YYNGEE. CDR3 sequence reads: CASSNRDLENEKLFF. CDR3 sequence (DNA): TGTGCCAGCAGCAACCGGGACCTAGAGAATGAAAAACTGTTTTTT.

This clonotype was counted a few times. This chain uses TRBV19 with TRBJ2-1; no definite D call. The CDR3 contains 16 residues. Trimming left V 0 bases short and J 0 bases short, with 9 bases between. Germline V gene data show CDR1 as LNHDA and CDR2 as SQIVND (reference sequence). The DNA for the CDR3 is TGTGCCAGTAGTATAGATGGCGCGAGCTCCTACAATGAGCAGTTCTTC. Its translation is CASSIDGASSYNEQFF.